This TCR beta chain was retrieved from a study of T cell responses to AZD1222 COVID-19 vaccine. Pooling was applied to second doses at about 4 or about 12 weeks. Method: immunoSEQ multiplex PCR; TCRdb's copy keeps in-frame clones and lacks some. The sample contains under 150,000 clones, around 80% of which appear only once. The material was peripheral blood, obtained 28 days after the second AZD1222 dose. The sequence was collected from an adult who received the AZD1222 COVID-19 vaccine.

CDR3 nucleotides: TGCGCCAGCAGTGATTCCAGGGGGAGCATCGCTGGCTACACCTTC. This sequence encodes CASSDSRGSIAGYTF. The chain recombines TRBV10-1 with TRBJ1-2, with TRBD1 matching 7 bases. There are 15 residues in the CDR3. With V trimmed by 3 bases and J by 7 bases, 11 bases remained unmatched. Germline CDR1 and CDR2: WNHNN and SYGVQD (reference sequence).